This T cell receptor (beta chain) was observed in a study of glioma-infiltrating T cells. The study's findings and limits: Gliomas, especially low-grade, showed above-expected tissue-blood divergence; non-neoplastic patients showed below.

Amplification of TCR alpha and beta CDR3 regions from RNA used iRepertoire nested multiplex PCR. Input was 100-400 ng of tissue mRNA or PBMC total RNA. TCRdb reprocessed the multiplex PCR reads via MiXCR and lists one record per CDR3 protein. The sample lists 150,000 to 200,000 distinct CDR3 sequences, more than 35% occurring once. With respect to this clonotype: Its antigen is unknown. One base away lies a much larger clone, so this may be a sequencing read error.

The CDR3 has 15 residues. V lost 7 bases and J 7 bases, leaving 23 bases between the germline ends. The germline V gene encodes CDR1 LNHNV and CDR2 YYDKDF (reference sequence). Sequenced input: glioma tissue, nonneoplastic brain tissue, or PBMCs (not recorded which). The chain carries TRBV15 and TRBJ2-7; D gene unclear. This clonotype originated in a human donor with low-grade glioma or glioblastoma, undergoing nonglioma brain surgery, or in good health (not recorded which). In nucleotides, the CDR3 is TGTGCCACCACCCAAATAAAAATAGGTTACAATGAGCAGTACTTC. It is translated as CATTQIKIGYNEQYF.